This T cell receptor (beta chain) stems from a study of blood T cell repertoires in COVID-19. Authors' processing steps: Amplifying reference gene primers gave estimates of nucleated cell counts. Method: immunoSEQ multiplex PCR; TCRdb's copy keeps in-frame clones and lacks some. That table gives V, J and clone size, and the DNA gave D and trimming. The table includes 200,000 to 250,000 clones, more than 70% detected once. V dropped 6 bases and J dropped 4 bases, with 12 bases sitting between them. The germline gives CDR1 MDHEN, CDR2 SYDVKM. CDR3 length: 14 amino acids. The J gene is TRBJ1-4, the V gene TRBV28; D not certain. What was sequenced was peripheral blood. This TCR was recovered from a human donor in a cohort sampled during active COVID-19. The CDR3 sequence: CASSPGSRNEKLFF. Written as DNA, the CDR3 is TGTGCCAGCAGCCCCGGGAGCCGTAATGAAAAACTGTTTTTT. The full variable domain, completed using reference TRBV28 and TRBJ1-4, is DVKVTQSSRYLVKRTGEKVFLECVQDMDHENMFWYRQDPGLGLRLIYFSYDVKMKEKGDIPEGYSVSREKKERFSLILESASTNQTSMYLCASSPGSRNEKLFFGSGTQLSVL.